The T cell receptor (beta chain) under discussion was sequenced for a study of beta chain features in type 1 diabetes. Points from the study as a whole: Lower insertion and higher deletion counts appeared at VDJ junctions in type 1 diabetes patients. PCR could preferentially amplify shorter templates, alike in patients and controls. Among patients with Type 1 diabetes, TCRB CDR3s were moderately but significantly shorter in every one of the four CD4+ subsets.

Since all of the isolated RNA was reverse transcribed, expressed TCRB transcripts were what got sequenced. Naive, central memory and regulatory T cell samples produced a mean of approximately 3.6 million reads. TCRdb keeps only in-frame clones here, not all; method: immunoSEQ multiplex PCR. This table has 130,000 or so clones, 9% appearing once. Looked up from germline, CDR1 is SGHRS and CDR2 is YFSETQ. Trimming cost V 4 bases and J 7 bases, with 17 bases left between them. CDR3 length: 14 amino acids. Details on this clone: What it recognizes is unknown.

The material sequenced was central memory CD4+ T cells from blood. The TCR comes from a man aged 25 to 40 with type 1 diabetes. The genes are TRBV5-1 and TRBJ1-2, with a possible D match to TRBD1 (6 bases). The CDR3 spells CASSQDAGGLGYTF. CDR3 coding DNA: TGCGCCAGCAGCCAAGATGCGGGGGGGCTTGGCTACACCTTC.